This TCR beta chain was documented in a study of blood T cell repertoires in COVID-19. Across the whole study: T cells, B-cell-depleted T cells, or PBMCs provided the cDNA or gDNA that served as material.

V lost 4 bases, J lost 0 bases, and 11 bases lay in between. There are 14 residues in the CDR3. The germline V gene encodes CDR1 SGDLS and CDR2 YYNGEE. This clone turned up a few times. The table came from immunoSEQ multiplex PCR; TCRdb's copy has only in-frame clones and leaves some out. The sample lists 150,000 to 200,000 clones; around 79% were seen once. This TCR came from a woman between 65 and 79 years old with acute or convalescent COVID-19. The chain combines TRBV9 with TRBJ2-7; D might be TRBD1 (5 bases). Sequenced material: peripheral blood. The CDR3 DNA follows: TGTGCCAGCAGCAGGCGACAGAGCTCCTACGAGCAGTACTTC. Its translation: CASSRRQSSYEQYF.